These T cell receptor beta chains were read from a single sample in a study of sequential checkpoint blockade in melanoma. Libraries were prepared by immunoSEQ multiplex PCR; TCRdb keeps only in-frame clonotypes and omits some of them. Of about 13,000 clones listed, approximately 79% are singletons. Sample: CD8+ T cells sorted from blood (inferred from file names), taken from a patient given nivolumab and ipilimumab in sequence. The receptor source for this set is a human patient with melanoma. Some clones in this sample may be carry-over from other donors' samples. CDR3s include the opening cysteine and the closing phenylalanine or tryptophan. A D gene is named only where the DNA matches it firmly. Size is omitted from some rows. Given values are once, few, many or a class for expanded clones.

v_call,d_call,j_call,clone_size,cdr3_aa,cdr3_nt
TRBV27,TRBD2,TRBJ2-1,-,CASRTSGYSSYNEQFF,TGTGCCAGCAGGACTAGCGGTTATAGCTCCTACAATGAGCAGTTCTTC
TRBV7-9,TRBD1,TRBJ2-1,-,CASSFPGGSYNEQFF,TGTGCCAGCAGCTTCCCAGGGGGTTCCTACAATGAGCAGTTCTTC
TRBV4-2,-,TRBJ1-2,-,CASSQEGPGIYGYTF,TGTGCCAGCAGCCAAGAAGGTCCAGGGATCTATGGCTACACCTTC
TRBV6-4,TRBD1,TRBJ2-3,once,CASSDGQDSDTQYF,TGTGCCAGCAGTGACGGACAGGACTCAGATACGCAGTATTTT
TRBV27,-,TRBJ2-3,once,CASSFYPGAPTDTQYF,TGTGCCAGCAGTTTCTATCCAGGGGCACCCACAGATACGCAGTATTTT
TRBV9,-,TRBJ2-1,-,CASSISDSYNEQFF,TGTGCCAGCAGCATATCGGACAGTTACAATGAGCAGTTCTTC
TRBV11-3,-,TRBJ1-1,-,CASSSYTEETEAFF,TGTGCCAGCAGCTCATACACAGAAGAGACTGAAGCTTTCTTT
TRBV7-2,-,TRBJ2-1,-,CASSHSLGLNEQFF,TGTGCCAGCAGCCATTCTCTAGGTCTAAATGAGCAGTTCTTC
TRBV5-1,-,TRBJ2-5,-,CASAPGGETQYF,TGCGCCAGCGCCCCTGGGGGGGAGACCCAGTACTTC
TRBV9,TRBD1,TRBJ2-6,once,CASSVAGGGISGANVLTF,TGTGCCAGCAGCGTAGCAGGGGGCGGTATCTCTGGGGCCAACGTCCTGACTTTC
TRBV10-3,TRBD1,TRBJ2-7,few,CAIRGDDRGVWYF,TGTGCCATCAGAGGGGACGACAGGGGAGTTTGGTACTTC
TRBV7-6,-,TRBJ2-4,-,CASSLAIGQRNIQYF,TGTGCCAGCAGCTTAGCGATTGGACAGAGGAACATTCAGTACTTC
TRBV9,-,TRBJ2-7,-,CASSVDLGNPAYEQYF,TGTGCCAGCAGCGTGGACTTAGGGAACCCAGCCTACGAGCAGTACTTC
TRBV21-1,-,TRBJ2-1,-,CASSPRLATPSDNEQFF,TGTGCCAGCAGTCCCAGGCTAGCTACACCTTCCGACAATGAGCAGTTCTTC
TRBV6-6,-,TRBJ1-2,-,CASRGGNYTF,TGTGCCAGCAGGGGGGGAAACTACACCTTC
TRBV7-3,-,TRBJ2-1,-,CASSPGWMHGYEQFF,TGTGCCAGCAGCCCAGGGTGGATGCACGGTTATGAGCAGTTCTTC
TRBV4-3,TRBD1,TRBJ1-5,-,CASKPDRAGDQPQHF,TGCGCCAGCAAACCGGACAGGGCAGGAGATCAGCCCCAGCATTTT
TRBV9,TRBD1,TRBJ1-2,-,CASSGTGTEPTNYGYTF,TGTGCCAGCAGCGGGACAGGGACCGAACCCACTAACTATGGCTACACCTTC
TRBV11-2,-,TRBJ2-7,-,CASSLGFRGDGQYF,TGTGCCAGCAGCTTAGGGTTCAGGGGAGACGGGCAGTACTTC
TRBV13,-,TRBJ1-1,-,CASSSGSGAALEAFF,TGTGCCAGCAGCTCGGGGTCAGGGGCCGCCCTTGAAGCTTTCTTT
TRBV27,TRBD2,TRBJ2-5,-,CASSPRPSGVETQYF,TGTGCCAGCAGTCCACGGCCTAGCGGGGTAGAGACCCAGTACTTC
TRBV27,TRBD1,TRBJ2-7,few,CASRYGTGSYEQYF,TGTGCCAGCAGATACGGGACAGGGTCGTACGAGCAGTACTTC
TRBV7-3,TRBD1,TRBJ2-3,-,CASSRDRASTDTQYF,TGTGCCAGCAGCAGGGACAGGGCGAGCACAGATACGCAGTATTTT
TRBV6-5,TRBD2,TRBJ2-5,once,CASSYTSGGIQETQYF,TGTGCCAGCAGTTACACTAGCGGGGGGATACAAGAGACCCAGTACTTC
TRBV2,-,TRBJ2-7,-,CASLTTGTKQSYEQYF,TGTGCCAGCTTAACTACCGGGACAAAACAGAGCTACGAGCAGTACTTC
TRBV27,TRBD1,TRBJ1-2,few,CASSETGGIYGYTF,TGTGCCAGCAGCGAGACAGGGGGGATCTATGGCTACACCTTC
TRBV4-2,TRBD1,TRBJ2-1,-,CASSQEGTGVEAYNEQFF,TGTGCCAGCAGCCAAGAGGGGACAGGGGTAGAGGCCTACAATGAGCAGTTCTTC
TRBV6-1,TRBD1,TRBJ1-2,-,CASSARQGKDGYTF,TGTGCCAGCAGTGCCAGACAGGGTAAGGATGGCTACACCTTC
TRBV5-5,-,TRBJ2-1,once,CASTLGGENEQFF,TGTGCCAGCACCCTAGGAGGGGAGAATGAGCAGTTCTTC
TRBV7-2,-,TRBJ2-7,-,CASSLGTGRSYEQYF,TGTGCCAGCAGCTTAGGTACGGGGAGGAGTTACGAGCAGTACTTC
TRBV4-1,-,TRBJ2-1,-,CASSQDPGSYNEQFF,TGCGCCAGCAGCCAAGATCCCGGGTCCTACAATGAGCAGTTCTTC
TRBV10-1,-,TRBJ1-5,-,CASSESRRDQPQHF,TGCGCCAGCAGTGAGTCTCGGAGGGATCAGCCCCAGCATTTT
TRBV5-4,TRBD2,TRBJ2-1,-,CASSVSGGGSNEQFF,TGTGCCAGCAGCGTGAGCGGGGGGGGGAGCAATGAGCAGTTCTTC
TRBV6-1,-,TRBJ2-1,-,CASSDQRAQSYNEQFF,TGTGCCAGCAGTGATCAGCGGGCCCAGTCCTACAATGAGCAGTTCTTC
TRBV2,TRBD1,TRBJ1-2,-,CASRRTGGADGYTF,TGTGCCAGCAGAAGGACAGGGGGCGCAGATGGCTACACCTTC
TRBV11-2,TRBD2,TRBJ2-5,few,CASSSPGGTSKETQYF,TGTGCCAGCAGTTCTCCGGGGGGGACTAGCAAGGAGACCCAGTACTTC
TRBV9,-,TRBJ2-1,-,CASSVELARNSYNEQFF,TGTGCCAGCAGCGTAGAGCTAGCTCGTAACTCCTACAATGAGCAGTTCTTC
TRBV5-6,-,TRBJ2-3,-,CASSKGHSTDTQYF,TGTGCCAGCAGCAAGGGGCATAGCACAGATACGCAGTATTTT
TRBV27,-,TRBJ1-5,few,CASSLSRDQPQHF,TGTGCCAGCAGTTTATCCCGAGATCAGCCCCAGCATTTT
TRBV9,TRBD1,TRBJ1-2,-,CASSQGQARGYTF,TGTGCCAGCAGCCAAGGACAGGCGCGAGGCTACACCTTC
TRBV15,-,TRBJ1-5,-,CATSRPEGVSNQPQHF,TGTGCCACCAGCAGACCCGAAGGGGTTAGCAATCAGCCCCAGCATTTT